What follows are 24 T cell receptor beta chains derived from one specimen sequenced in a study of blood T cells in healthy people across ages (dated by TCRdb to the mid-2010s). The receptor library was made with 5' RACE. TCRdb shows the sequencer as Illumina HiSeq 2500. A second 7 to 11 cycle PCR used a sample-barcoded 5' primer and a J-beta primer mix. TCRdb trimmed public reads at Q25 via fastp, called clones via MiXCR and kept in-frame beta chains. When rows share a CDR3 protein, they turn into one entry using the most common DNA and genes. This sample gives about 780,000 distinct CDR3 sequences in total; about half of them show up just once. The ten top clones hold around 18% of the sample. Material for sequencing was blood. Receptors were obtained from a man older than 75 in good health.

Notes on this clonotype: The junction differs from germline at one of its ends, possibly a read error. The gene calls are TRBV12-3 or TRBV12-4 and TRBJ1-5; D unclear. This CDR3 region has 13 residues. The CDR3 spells CASTLSREQPQHF. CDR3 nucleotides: TGTGCCAGCACTTTATCCCGGGAGCAGCCCCAGCATTTT.

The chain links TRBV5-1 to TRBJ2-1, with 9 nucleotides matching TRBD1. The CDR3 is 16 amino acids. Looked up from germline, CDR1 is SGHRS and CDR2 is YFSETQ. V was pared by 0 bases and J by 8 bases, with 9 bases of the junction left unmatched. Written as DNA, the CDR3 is TGCGCCAGCAGCTTGGCTGTGGGACAGGGTAGGCATGAGCAGTTCTTC. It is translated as CASSLAVGQGRHEQFF.

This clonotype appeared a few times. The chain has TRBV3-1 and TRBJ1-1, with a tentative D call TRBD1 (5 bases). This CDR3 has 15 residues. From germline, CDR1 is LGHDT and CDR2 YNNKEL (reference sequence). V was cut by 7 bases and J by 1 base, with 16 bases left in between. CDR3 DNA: TGTGCCAGCAACCTAAGGGGAGGGGCGAACACTGAAGCTTTCTTT. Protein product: CASNLRGGANTEAFF. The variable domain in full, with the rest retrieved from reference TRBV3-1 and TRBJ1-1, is DTAVSQTPKYLVTQMGNDKSIKCEQNLGHDTMYWYKQDSKKFLKIMFSYNNKELIINETVPNRFSPKSPDKAHLNLHINSLELGDSAVYFCASNLRGGANTEAFFGQGTRLTVV.

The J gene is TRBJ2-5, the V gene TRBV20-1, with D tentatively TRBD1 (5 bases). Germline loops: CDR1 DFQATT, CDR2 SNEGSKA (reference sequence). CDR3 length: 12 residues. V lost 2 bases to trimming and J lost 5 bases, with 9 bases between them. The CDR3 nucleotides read TGCAGTGCTAGAAAAGGGGCCGAGACCCAGTACTTC. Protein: CSARKGAETQYF.

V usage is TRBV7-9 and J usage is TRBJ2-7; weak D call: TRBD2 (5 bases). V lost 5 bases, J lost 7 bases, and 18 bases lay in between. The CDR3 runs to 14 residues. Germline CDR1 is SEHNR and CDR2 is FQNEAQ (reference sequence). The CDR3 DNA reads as TGTGCCAGCAGCCTTTATTCCGGTAGCGATGAGCAGTACTTC. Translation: CASSLYSGSDEQYF.

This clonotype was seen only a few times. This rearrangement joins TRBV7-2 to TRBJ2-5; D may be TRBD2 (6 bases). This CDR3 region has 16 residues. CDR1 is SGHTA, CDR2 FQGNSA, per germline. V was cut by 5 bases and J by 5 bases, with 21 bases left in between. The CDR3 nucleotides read TGTGCCAGCAGCAAAAGAACCTCAGGTGGGGGGGAGACCCAGTACTTC. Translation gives CASSKRTSGGGETQYF.

The CDR3 DNA follows: TGTGCATCTGGGACTAGTCGTAAGGAGACCCAGTACTTC. Translation: CASGTSRKETQYF. J is TRBJ2-5 and V is TRBV7-3, with TRBD2 matching over 8 bases. CDR1 is SGHTA, CDR2 FQGTGA, per germline. This CDR3 has 13 amino acids.

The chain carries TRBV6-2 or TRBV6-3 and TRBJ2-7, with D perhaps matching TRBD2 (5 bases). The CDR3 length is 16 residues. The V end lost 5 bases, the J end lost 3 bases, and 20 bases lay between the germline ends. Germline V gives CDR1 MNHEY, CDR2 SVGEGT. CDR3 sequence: CASSPLMMTTFYEQYF. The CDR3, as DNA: TGTGCCAGCAGTCCCCTTATGATGACTACTTTCTACGAGCAGTACTTC.

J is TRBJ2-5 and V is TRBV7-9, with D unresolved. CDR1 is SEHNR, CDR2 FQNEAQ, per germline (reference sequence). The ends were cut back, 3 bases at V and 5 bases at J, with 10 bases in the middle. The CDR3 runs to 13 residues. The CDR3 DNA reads TGTGCCAGCAGCTTGATGGAGAAGGAGACCCAGTACTTC. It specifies CASSLMEKETQYF.

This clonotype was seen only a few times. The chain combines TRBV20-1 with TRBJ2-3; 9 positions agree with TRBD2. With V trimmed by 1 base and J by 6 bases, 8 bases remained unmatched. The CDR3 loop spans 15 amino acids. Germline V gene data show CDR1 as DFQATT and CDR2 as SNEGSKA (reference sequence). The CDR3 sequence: CSARVDSGSYDTQYF. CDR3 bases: TGCAGTGCTAGAGTTGATAGCGGGAGTTATGATACGCAGTATTTT.

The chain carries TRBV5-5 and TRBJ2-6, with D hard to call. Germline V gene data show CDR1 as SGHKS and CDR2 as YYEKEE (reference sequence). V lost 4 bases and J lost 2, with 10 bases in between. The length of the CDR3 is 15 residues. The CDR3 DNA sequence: TGTGCCAGCAGCCGTGACACAACTGGGGCCAACGTCCTGACTTTC. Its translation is CASSRDTTGANVLTF.

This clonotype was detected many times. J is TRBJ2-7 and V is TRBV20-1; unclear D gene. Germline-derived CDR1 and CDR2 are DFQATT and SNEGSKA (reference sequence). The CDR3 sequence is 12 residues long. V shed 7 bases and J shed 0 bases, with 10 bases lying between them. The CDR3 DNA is TGCAGTGGGTACCGGCACTCCTACGAGCAGTACTTC. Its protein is CSGYRHSYEQYF.

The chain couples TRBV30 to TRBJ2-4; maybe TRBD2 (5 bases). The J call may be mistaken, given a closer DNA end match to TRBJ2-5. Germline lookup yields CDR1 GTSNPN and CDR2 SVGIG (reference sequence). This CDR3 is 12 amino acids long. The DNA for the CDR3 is TGTGTCTCCGGGAAGTCGCAAGAGACCCAGTACTTC. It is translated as CVSGKSQETQYF.

DNA of the CDR3: TGTGCCAGCAGTAGGGCAGCACAAGAGACCCAGTACTTC. Amino acids: CASSRAAQETQYF. V and J are TRBV12-3 or TRBV12-4 and TRBJ2-5; no firm D call. The CDR3 runs to 13 residues. V lost 5 bases to trimming and J lost 2 bases, with 9 bases between them.

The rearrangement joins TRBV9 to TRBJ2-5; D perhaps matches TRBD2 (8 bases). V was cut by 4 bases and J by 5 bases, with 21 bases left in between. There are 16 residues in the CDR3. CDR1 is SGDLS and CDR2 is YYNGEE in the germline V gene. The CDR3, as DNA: TGTGCCAGCAGCTCCGGGACAGCGGGGGTGGGGGAGACCCAGTACTTC. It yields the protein CASSSGTAGVGETQYF.

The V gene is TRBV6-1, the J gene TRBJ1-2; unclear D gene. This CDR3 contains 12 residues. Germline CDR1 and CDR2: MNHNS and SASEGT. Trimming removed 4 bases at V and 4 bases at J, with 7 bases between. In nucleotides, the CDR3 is TGTGCCAGCAGTGGGACCTCCTATGGCTACACCTTC. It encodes CASSGTSYGYTF.

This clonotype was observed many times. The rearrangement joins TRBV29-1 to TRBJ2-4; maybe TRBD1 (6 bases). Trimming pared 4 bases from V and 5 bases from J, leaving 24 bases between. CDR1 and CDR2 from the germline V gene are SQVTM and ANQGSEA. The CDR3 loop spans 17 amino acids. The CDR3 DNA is TGCAGCGTTGTCCCCCAAACGGGAAGGACAGAAGAAAACATTCAGTACTTC. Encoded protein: CSVVPQTGRTEENIQYF.

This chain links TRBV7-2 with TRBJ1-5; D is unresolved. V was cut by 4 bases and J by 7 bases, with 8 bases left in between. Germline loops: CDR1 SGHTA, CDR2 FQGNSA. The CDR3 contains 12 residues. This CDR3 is CASSSDAQPQHF. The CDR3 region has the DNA TGTGCCAGCAGCTCCGATGCGCAGCCCCAGCATTTT.

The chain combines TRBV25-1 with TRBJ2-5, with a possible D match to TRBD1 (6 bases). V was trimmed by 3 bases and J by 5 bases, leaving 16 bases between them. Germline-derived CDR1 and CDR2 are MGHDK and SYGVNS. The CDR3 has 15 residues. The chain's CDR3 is CASSDRDTVRETQYF. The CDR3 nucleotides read TGTGCCAGCAGTGACCGGGACACCGTCCGGGAGACCCAGTACTTC.

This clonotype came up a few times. CDR3 amino acids: CSVGGGRGNEKLFF. Written as DNA, the CDR3 is TGCAGCGTTGGGGGGGGACGGGGGAACGAAAAACTGTTTTTT. J is TRBJ1-4 and V is TRBV29-1; D may be TRBD1 (5 bases). Germline loops: CDR1 SQVTM, CDR2 ANQGSEA. The CDR3 sequence is 14 residues long. With 4 bases removed from V and 8 bases from J, the gap between germline ends came to 17 bases. The full variable domain, in which reference TRBV29-1 and TRBJ1-4 provide the parts outside the CDR3, is SAVISQKPSRDICQRGTSLTIQCQVDSQVTMMFWYRQQPGQSLTLIATANQGSEATYESGFVIDKFPISRPNLTFSTLTVSNMSPEDSSIYLCSVGGGRGNEKLFFGSGTQLSVL.

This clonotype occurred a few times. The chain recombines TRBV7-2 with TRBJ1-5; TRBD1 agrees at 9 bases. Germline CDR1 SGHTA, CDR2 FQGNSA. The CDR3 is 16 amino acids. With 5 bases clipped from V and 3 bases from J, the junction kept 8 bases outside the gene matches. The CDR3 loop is CASSVTGGRDNQPQHF. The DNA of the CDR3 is TGTGCCAGCAGCGTCACAGGGGGCAGGGACAATCAGCCCCAGCATTTT.

The CDR3 DNA reads TGTGCCAGCAGTTCTGACAGCACTTATCAGCCCCAGCATTTT. This encodes CASSSDSTYQPQHF. This chain links TRBV28 with TRBJ1-5, with D tentatively TRBD1 (5 bases). In germline, CDR1 is MDHEN, CDR2 SYDVKM. V was shortened by 4 bases and J by 5 bases, with 12 bases between the two germline ends. CDR3 length: 14 residues.

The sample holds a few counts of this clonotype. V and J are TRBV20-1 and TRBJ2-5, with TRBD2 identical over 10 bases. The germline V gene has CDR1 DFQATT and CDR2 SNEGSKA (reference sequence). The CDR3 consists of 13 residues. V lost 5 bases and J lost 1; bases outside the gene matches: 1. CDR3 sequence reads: CSAWTSGQETQYF. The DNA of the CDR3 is TGCAGTGCTTGGACTAGCGGCCAAGAGACCCAGTACTTC.

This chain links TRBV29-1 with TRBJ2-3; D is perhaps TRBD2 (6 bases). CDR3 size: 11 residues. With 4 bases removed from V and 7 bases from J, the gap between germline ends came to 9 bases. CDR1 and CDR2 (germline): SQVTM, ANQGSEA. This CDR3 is CSVGGENTQYF. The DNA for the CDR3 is TGCAGCGTTGGGGGGGAGAATACGCAGTATTTT.